Below, one T cell receptor beta chain is given with its context. Its antigen is still unknown. Other nucleotide sequences from this sample produce the same CDR3. The record originates from a study of OX40 agonist ivuxolimab in advanced cancers. As for the study in general: The group had a mean age of around 60 years, ranged from about 23 to 85, and was around 82% male. Partial responses occurred in Three dose-escalation patients, one with hepatocellular carcinoma and two with cutaneous melanoma. Study-level points and caveats: CD8+ T cells (on average) carried more expanded clones than CD4+ T cells. The authors did not determine the antigen specificity of the expanded peripheral T cells.

The data were produced by immunoSEQ multiplex PCR, yet TCRdb's version contains in-frame clones alone and is incomplete. The repertoire holds some 65,000 clones, with 85% as singletons. With 3 bases clipped from V and 4 bases from J, the junction kept 6 bases outside the gene matches. The CDR3 is 15 residues long. Germline CDR1 is LNHDA and CDR2 is SQIVND (reference sequence). The sequencing used CD4+ or CD8+ T cells sorted from blood, collected in a trial of the OX40 agonist ivuxolimab. The sequence was obtained from an adult with an advanced solid tumor such as melanoma, head and neck, liver or kidney cancer. The chain is built from TRBV19 and TRBJ2-1, with 7 bases matching TRBD2. This chain's CDR3 is CASSISGIAYNEQFF. CDR3 DNA: TGTGCCAGTAGTATCAGCGGGATAGCGTACAATGAGCAGTTCTTC.